This T cell receptor beta chain was observed in a study of technical replicates of blood from a few donors. This CDR3 has 13 amino acids. V shed 8 bases, J shed 9 bases, and the junction held 11 bases outside the gene matches. Germline values: CDR1 MNHEY, CDR2 SMNVEV (reference sequence). This table comes from immunoSEQ multiplex PCR, and its TCRdb copy is limited to in-frame clones, with some not included. The sample lists tens of thousands of clones; around 95% were seen once. J is TRBJ1-1 and V is TRBV27, with TRBD1 matching 8 bases. The sequence derives from a human donor in good health. The specimen sequenced was T cells isolated from PBMCs. In DNA, the CDR3 is TGTGCCAGCCTGATGCAGGGGGCAAACAAAGCTTTCTTT. Amino acids: CASLMQGANKAFF.